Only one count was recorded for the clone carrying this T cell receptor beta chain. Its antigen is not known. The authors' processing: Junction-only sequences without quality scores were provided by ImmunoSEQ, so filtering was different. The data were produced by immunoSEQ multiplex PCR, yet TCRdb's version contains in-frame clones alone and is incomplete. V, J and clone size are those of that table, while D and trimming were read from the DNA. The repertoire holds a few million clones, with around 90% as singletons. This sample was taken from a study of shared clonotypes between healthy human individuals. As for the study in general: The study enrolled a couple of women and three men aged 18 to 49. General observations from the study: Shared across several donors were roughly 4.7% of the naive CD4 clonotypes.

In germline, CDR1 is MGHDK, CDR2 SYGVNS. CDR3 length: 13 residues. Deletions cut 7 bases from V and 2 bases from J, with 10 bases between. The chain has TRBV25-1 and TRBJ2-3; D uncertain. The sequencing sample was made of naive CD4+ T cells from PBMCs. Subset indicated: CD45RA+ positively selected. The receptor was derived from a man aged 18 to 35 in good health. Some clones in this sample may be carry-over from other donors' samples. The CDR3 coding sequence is TGTGCCAGCAAACGCTACTCCACAGATACGCAGTATTTT. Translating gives CASKRYSTDTQYF. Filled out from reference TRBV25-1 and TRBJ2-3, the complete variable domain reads EADIYQTPRYLVIGTGKKITLECSQTMGHDKMYWYQQDPGMELHLIHYSYGVNSTEKGDLSSESTVSRIRTEHFPLTLESARPSHTSQYLCASKRYSTDTQYFGPGTRLTVL.